This entry lists 30 T cell receptor beta chains sequenced from one sample in a study of shared clonotypes between healthy human individuals. Terminally differentiated effector memory CD45RA+ cells were excluded by CCR7 positive selection of CD45RO-negative cells. Produced via immunoSEQ multiplex PCR; TCRdb's table is partial and in-frame only. The table shows about 2 million clones, with around 96% occurring only once. Sequenced: naive CD8+ T cells sorted from blood. The source of these receptors is a man aged 18 to 29 in good health.

A note on this clone: Distinct nucleotide sequences in the sample also encode this CDR3. The chain is built from TRBV7-9 and TRBJ1-4; D call uncertain. Germline lookup yields CDR1 SEHNR and CDR2 FQNEAQ (reference sequence). The CDR3 extends over 13 amino acids. The V gene lost 3 bases and the J gene lost 4 bases, with 6 bases spanning the gap. CDR3 in DNA: TGTGCCAGCAGCTTTGGTGATAATGAAAAACTGTTTTTT. It codes for CASSFGDNEKLFF.

The rearrangement links TRBV28 to TRBJ1-4, with D tentatively TRBD1 (6 bases). The CDR3 is 17 residues long. Trimming pared 3 bases from V and 0 bases from J, leaving 14 bases between. Germline lookup yields CDR1 MDHEN and CDR2 SYDVKM. The CDR3 sequence is CASSFRTDLATNEKLFF. CDR3 coding DNA: TGTGCCAGCAGTTTCAGGACAGATCTAGCAACTAATGAAAAACTGTTTTTT.

This chain links TRBV6-1 with TRBJ2-5; D unclear. Deletions cut 7 bases from V and 4 bases from J, with 13 bases between. Germline loops: CDR1 MNHNS, CDR2 SASEGT. The CDR3 has 13 residues. In DNA form, the CDR3 reads TGTGCCAGCACGGGCAGCCTCTTAGAGACCCAGTACTTC. Protein sequence: CASTGSLLETQYF.

The chain carries TRBV27 and TRBJ2-3, with TRBD1 identical over 7 bases. V shed 5 bases, J shed 2 bases, and the junction held 10 bases outside the gene matches. The germline CDR1 and CDR2 sequences are MNHEY and SMNVEV (reference sequence). This CDR3 comprises 16 residues. CDR3 coding DNA: TGTGCCAGCAGTCACGGGACAGAACTCTCCACAGATACGCAGTATTTT. Its protein is CASSHGTELSTDTQYF.

The chain couples TRBV7-2 to TRBJ2-7; 9 bases fit TRBD1. CDR1 and CDR2 from the germline V gene are SGHTA and FQGNSA. The CDR3 length is 14 residues. V dropped 4 bases and J dropped 6; count of bases not matched to a gene: 7. This chain's CDR3 is CASSSYRGLVEQYF. CDR3 DNA: TGTGCCAGCAGCTCGTACAGGGGGCTTGTCGAGCAGTACTTC.

The J gene is TRBJ2-5, the V gene TRBV5-1; a possible D gene is TRBD2 (6 bases). Germline values: CDR1 SGHRS, CDR2 YFSETQ. Trimming left V 1 base short and J 5 bases short, with 18 bases between. This CDR3 region has 16 residues. CDR3 nucleotide sequence: TGCGCCAGCAGCTTGCAGGCGGCGGGAACTGGGGAGACCCAGTACTTC. Translated, it gives CASSLQAAGTGETQYF.

The sample holds one count of this clone. This chain joins TRBV11-2 and TRBJ2-7; 10 nucleotides agree with TRBD2. Germline V gene data show CDR1 as SGHAT and CDR2 as FQNNGV. The CDR3 has 16 residues. J gave up 3 bases and V 0 bases, and 5 bases lay outside the gene matches. The CDR3 sequence: CASSLDQVAGGYEQYF. CDR3 coding DNA: TGTGCCAGCAGCTTAGATCAAGTAGCGGGGGGCTACGAGCAGTACTTC.

This sequence joins TRBV7-9 and TRBJ1-1; a possible D gene is TRBD1 (6 bases). The CDR3 totals 16 residues. Germline V gene lookup returns CDR1 SEHNR and CDR2 FQNEAQ (reference sequence). Trimming pared 5 bases from V and 0 bases from J, leaving 16 bases between. CDR3 DNA sequence: TGTGCCAGCAGCCCTCCCGGGACAAGCATGAACACTGAAGCTTTCTTT. It encodes CASSPPGTSMNTEAFF.

The rearrangement links TRBV2 to TRBJ1-2; 8 bases fit TRBD1. The CDR3 has 14 residues. Germline trimming cut 3 bases from V and 5 bases from J; bases unmatched to any gene: 5. Per germline, CDR1 SNHLY and CDR2 FYNNEI. CDR3 in DNA: TGTGCCAGCAGTGATCAGGGACAGGCTTATGGCTACACCTTC. Translated, it gives CASSDQGQAYGYTF. Full variable domain (rest looked up from reference TRBV2 and TRBJ1-2): EPEVTQTPSHQVTQMGQEVILRCVPISNHLYFYWYRQILGQKVEFLVSFYNNEISEKSEIFDDQFSVERPDGSNFTLKIRSTKLEDSAMYFCASSDQGQAYGYTFGSGTRLTVV.

The chain is built from TRBV4-1 and TRBJ2-3, with TRBD2 matching 12 bases. From germline, CDR1 is MGHRA and CDR2 YSYEKL. This CDR3 comprises 21 residues. Trimming cost V 3 bases and J 1 base; bases outside gene matches: 17. The CDR3 sequence is CASSQSPLAGGLSTGTDTQYF. In DNA form, the CDR3 reads TGCGCCAGCAGCCAGAGTCCCCTAGCGGGAGGGCTAAGTACGGGCACAGATACGCAGTATTTT.

The chain couples TRBV29-1 to TRBJ2-5; a weak D match, TRBD2 (5 bases). V lost 7 bases to trimming and J lost 2 bases, with 17 bases between them. The CDR3 totals 14 residues. Per the germline V gene, CDR1 is SQVTM and CDR2 is ANQGSEA. CDR3 sequence reads: CSAVLDGKQETQYF. CDR3 DNA: TGCAGCGCGGTCCTCGACGGGAAGCAAGAGACCCAGTACTTC.

The V call is TRBV7-9, the J call TRBJ1-1; a weak D match, TRBD1 (5 bases). The V gene lost 0 bases and the J gene lost 6 bases, with 11 bases spanning the gap. The CDR3 is 14 amino acids. Germline loops: CDR1 SEHNR, CDR2 FQNEAQ (reference sequence). The CDR3 DNA is TGTGCCAGCAGCTTAGCGGGGGTAACCGCTGAAGCTTTCTTT. This gives the protein CASSLAGVTAEAFF.

This clone was seen only once. This sequence joins TRBV6-5 and TRBJ2-1, with D perhaps TRBD2 (5 bases). Germline V gene data show CDR1 as MNHEY and CDR2 as SVGAGI. Trimming took 4 bases from V and 3 from J, leaving 7 bases between them. CDR3 length equals 13 residues. The CDR3 DNA is TGTGCCAGCAGTTCCCGGGACTACAATGAGCAGTTCTTC. Translation: CASSSRDYNEQFF.

J is TRBJ2-1 and V is TRBV13, with 8 bases fitting TRBD2. The CDR3 runs 14 residues. Germline loops: CDR1 PRHDT, CDR2 FYEKMQ (reference sequence). The V segment lost 2 bases and the J segment 7 bases; nucleotides outside the gene matches: 4. CDR3 sequence (DNA): TGTGCCAGCAGCTTATTTAGCGGGGTGAATGAGCAGTTCTTC. This encodes CASSLFSGVNEQFF. Based on the CDR3 plus reference TRBV13 and TRBJ2-1, the full variable domain is AAGVIQSPRHLIKEKRETATLKCYPIPRHDTVYWYQQGPGQDPQFLISFYEKMQSDKGSIPDRFSAQQFSDYHSELNMSSLELGDSALYFCASSLFSGVNEQFFGPGTRLTVL.

The chain couples TRBV6-5 to TRBJ2-7; D is uncertain. V gave up 8 bases and J gave up 4 bases, with 18 bases separating them. Germline CDR1 reads MNHEY; CDR2 reads SVGAGI. This CDR3 comprises 14 residues. In DNA form, the CDR3 reads TGTGCCAGCCGGCCCGAGTTTCCTTATTACGAGCAGTACTTC. Translated, it gives CASRPEFPYYEQYF.

This chain joins TRBV6-6 and TRBJ2-5; TRBD2 aligns across 11 bases. The J call is uncertain, as TRBJ2-7 better fits the DNA end. This CDR3 is built from 15 residues. The germline V gene encodes CDR1 MNHNY and CDR2 SVGAGI (reference sequence). CDR3 amino acids: CASRPGTSGNYEQYF. In DNA, the CDR3 is TGTGCCAGCAGGCCCGGGACTAGCGGAAATTACGAGCAGTACTTC.

The V and J genes are TRBV29-1 and TRBJ2-7, with TRBD1 matching over 7 bases. V lost 0 bases to trimming and J lost 2 bases; unmatched junction nucleotides: 4. Germline V gene data show CDR1 as SQVTM and CDR2 as ANQGSEA. CDR3 length equals 14 residues. This CDR3 reads CSVEDGQGAYEQYF. CDR3 nucleotide sequence: TGCAGCGTTGAAGATGGGCAGGGGGCCTACGAGCAGTACTTC.

This clone was detected only once. The chain has TRBV6-9 and TRBJ2-7, with D possibly being TRBD1 (6 bases). CDR3 size: 14 residues. V was pared by 6 bases and J by 3 bases, with 15 bases between. CDR1 and CDR2 (germline): MNHGY, SVAAGI. The CDR3, as DNA: TGTGCCAGCAGCGAAGGCCTAGGGGGCTACGAGCAGTACTTC. Protein product: CASSEGLGGYEQYF.

The CDR3, as DNA: TGCGCCAGCAGTGAGTCGGTGGGCCCCATTAGTGAGCAGTACTTC. This codes for CASSESVGPISEQYF. The chain is built from TRBV10-1 and TRBJ2-7; D is uncertain. V dropped 0 bases and J dropped 7 bases, with 16 bases sitting between them. This CDR3 has 15 residues. The germline CDR1 and CDR2 sequences are WNHNN and SYGVQD (reference sequence).

The chain combines TRBV4-1 with TRBJ1-1; D remains ambiguous. Trimming took off 7 bases at V and 4 bases at J, with 4 bases between the two ends. The CDR3 runs to 10 residues. Germline loops: CDR1 MGHRA, CDR2 YSYEKL. The DNA for the CDR3 is TGCGCCAGCAAGGGCACTGAAGCTTTCTTT. Its translation is CASKGTEAFF.

This clone occurred once. The rearrangement joins TRBV30 to TRBJ2-3, with unresolved D. Germline V CDR1 and CDR2: GTSNPN, SVGIG (reference sequence). The CDR3 runs to 14 residues. Trimming stripped 1 base from V and 0 bases from J, with 8 bases between. CDR3 nucleotides: TGTGCCTGGAGTGAAGGGTATAGCACAGATACGCAGTATTTT. It codes for CAWSEGYSTDTQYF.

The chain couples TRBV6-5 to TRBJ1-2; D remains unclear. Germline V gives CDR1 MNHEY, CDR2 SVGAGI. The CDR3 is 13 amino acids. V lost 8 bases, J lost 1 base, and 11 bases lay in between. The CDR3 bases are TGTGCCAGCGCGGAGGGCAGTAACTATGGCTACACCTTC. Protein sequence: CASAEGSNYGYTF.

As regards this clone: Other DNA sequences in this sample translate to the same CDR3. V usage is TRBV7-9 and J usage is TRBJ2-7; D gene uncertain. V lost 1 base and J lost 4, with 8 bases in between. This CDR3 is 13 amino acids long. Per germline, CDR1 SEHNR and CDR2 FQNEAQ (reference sequence). In DNA form, the CDR3 reads TGTGCCAGCAGCTTAGTGTCGGGTTACGAGCAGTACTTC. It encodes CASSLVSGYEQYF. Full variable domain (missing parts from reference TRBV7-9 and TRBJ2-7): DTGVSQNPRHKITKRGQNVTFRCDPISEHNRLYWYRQTLGQGPEFLTYFQNEAQLEKSRLLSDRFSAERPKGSFSTLEIQRTEQGDSAMYLCASSLVSGYEQYFGPGTRLTVT.

The genes are TRBV29-1 and TRBJ1-1; no definite D call. Germline loops: CDR1 SQVTM, CDR2 ANQGSEA. The CDR3 has 15 residues. Trimming removed 3 bases at V and 0 bases at J, with 14 bases between. Here the CDR3 reads CSVDRTATLNTEAFF. The CDR3, as DNA: TGCAGCGTTGATAGAACAGCAACATTGAACACTGAAGCTTTCTTT.

On this clone itself: Additional DNA sequences in this sample encode the identical CDR3. J is TRBJ2-7 and V is TRBV6-5, with D maybe TRBD1 (5 bases). Trimming pared 0 bases from V and 2 bases from J, leaving 8 bases between. Germline CDR1 MNHEY, CDR2 SVGAGI. This CDR3 has 14 residues. The CDR3 region has the DNA TGTGCCAGCAGTTACTCGGGGCAGACCTACGAGCAGTACTTC. This codes for CASSYSGQTYEQYF.

The chain employs TRBV19 and TRBJ1-1; D is unclear. V was pared by 1 base and J by 3 bases, with 9 bases between. This CDR3 spans 14 amino acids. From germline, CDR1 is LNHDA and CDR2 SQIVND (reference sequence). In DNA form, the CDR3 reads TGTGCCAGTAGTATAGCAGGACTATACACTGAAGCTTTCTTT. Translation: CASSIAGLYTEAFF.

The rearrangement uses TRBV5-4 and TRBJ1-5, with 7 nucleotides matching TRBD1. Per germline, CDR1 SGHNT and CDR2 YYREEE (reference sequence). CDR3 size: 14 residues. The junction had 2 bases not matched to a gene; V was cut back by 5 bases and J by 0 bases. Here the CDR3 reads CASSYRGSNQPQHF. The DNA for the CDR3 is TGTGCCAGCAGTTACAGGGGTAGCAATCAGCCCCAGCATTTT.

The DNA of the CDR3 is TGTGCCAGCAGCTTAGTTGGGACAGGGGTCGGAGATACGCAGTATTTT. It encodes CASSLVGTGVGDTQYF. The chain carries TRBV7-9 and TRBJ2-3, with 10 bases identical to TRBD1. Looked up from germline, CDR1 is SEHNR and CDR2 is FQNEAQ (reference sequence). The CDR3 is 16 residues long. J gave up 5 bases and V 1 base, and 6 bases lay outside the gene matches.

Comments on this clone: A much larger clone differs by one base, so this may be a read error. V and J are TRBV5-8 and TRBJ2-7, with D unresolved. Deletions cut 5 bases from V and 2 bases from J, with 2 bases between. This CDR3 region has 10 residues. Per the germline V gene, CDR1 is SGHTS and CDR2 is YDEGEE. The CDR3 nucleotides are TGTGCCAGCAGTACCTACGAGCAGTACTTC. It codes for CASSTYEQYF.

The rearrangement uses TRBV6-6 and TRBJ2-7; tentative D call: TRBD1 (6 bases). In germline, CDR1 is MNHNY, CDR2 SVGAGI (reference sequence). The CDR3 extends over 12 amino acids. V was pared by 6 bases and J by 4 bases, with 10 bases between. CDR3 DNA sequence: TGTGCCAGCAGCCAGACAGGTTACGAGCAGTACTTC. Residues: CASSQTGYEQYF.